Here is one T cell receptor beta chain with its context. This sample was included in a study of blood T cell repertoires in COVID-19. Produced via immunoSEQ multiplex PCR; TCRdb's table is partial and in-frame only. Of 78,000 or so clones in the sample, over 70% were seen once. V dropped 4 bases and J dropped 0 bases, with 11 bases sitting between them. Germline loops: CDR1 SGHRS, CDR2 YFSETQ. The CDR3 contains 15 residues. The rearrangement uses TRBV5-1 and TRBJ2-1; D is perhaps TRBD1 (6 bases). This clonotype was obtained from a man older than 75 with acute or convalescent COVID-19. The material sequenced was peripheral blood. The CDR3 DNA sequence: TGCGCCAGCAGCAGGACAGACCTCTCCTACAATGAGCAGTTCTTC. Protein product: CASSRTDLSYNEQFF.